This TCR beta chain derives from a study of T cell responses to AZD1222 COVID-19 vaccine. The method was immunoSEQ multiplex PCR; TCRdb's version includes in-frame clones alone and lacks a portion of them. Here the sample spans 100,000 to 150,000 clones, around 89% being singletons. Germline V gene sequence: CDR1 SGHAT, CDR2 FQNNGV. The CDR3 has 15 residues. V gave up 4 bases and J gave up 0 bases, with 11 bases separating them. The sequencing used peripheral blood, collected on day 0 of MenACWY control vaccination. This TCR was recovered from an adult in good health. The chain is built from TRBV11-2 and TRBJ2-3; D perhaps matches TRBD2 (6 bases). The DNA of the CDR3 is TGTGCCAGCAGCTCACCCGGGAGTAGCACAGATACGCAGTATTTT. Encoded protein: CASSSPGSSTDTQYF.